Below, one T cell receptor beta chain is given with its context. The germline V and J ends were trimmed by 4 bases and 3 bases, with 6 bases remaining between them. CDR1 and CDR2 (germline): SQVTM, ANQGSEA. The CDR3 is 11 amino acids. The data are from a study of T cell changes during pregnancy in multiple sclerosis. Sequencing used immunoSEQ multiplex PCR; TCRdb keeps in-frame clones, though not all of them. This table has about 88,000 clones, around 90% appearing once. The chain is built from TRBV29-1 and TRBJ1-2; D is undetermined. Sample: peripheral blood, taken in the first trimester of pregnancy. This sequence originates from a female donor with multiple sclerosis, enrolled in a pregnancy study. Written as DNA, the CDR3 is TGCAGCGTTGTTGTAGACTATGGCTACACCTTC. Its protein is CSVVVDYGYTF.